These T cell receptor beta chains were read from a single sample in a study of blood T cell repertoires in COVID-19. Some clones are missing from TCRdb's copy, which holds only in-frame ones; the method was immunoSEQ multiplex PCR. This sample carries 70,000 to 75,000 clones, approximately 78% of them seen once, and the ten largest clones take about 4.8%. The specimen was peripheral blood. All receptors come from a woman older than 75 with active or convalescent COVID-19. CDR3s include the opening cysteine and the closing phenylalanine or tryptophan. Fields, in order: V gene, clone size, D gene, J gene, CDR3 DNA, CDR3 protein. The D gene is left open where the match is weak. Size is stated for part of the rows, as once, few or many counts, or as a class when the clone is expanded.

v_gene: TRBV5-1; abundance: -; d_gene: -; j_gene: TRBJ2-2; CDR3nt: TGCGCCAGCAGCTTGGCCCTAACAGGGAGGAACACCGGGGAGCTGTTTTTT; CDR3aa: CASSLALTGRNTGELFF
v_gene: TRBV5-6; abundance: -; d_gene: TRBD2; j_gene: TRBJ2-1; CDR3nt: TGTGCCAGCAGCTTGGAGGTAGCGGGGGGGTCTGAGCAGTTCTTC; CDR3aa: CASSLEVAGGSEQFF
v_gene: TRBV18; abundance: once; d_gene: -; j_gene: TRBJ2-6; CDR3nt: TGTGCCAGCTCACCCGGCTCTGGGGCCAACGTCCTGACTTTC; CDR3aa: CASSPGSGANVLTF
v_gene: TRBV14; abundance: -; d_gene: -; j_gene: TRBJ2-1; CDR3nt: TGTGCCAGCAGCCAGGGAGGGGGCTACAATGAGCAGTTCTTC; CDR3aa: CASSQGGGYNEQFF
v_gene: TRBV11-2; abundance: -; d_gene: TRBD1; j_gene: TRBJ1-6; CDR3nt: TGTGCCAGCAGCATAGGTGGACAGGGGACTTCACCCCTCCACTTT; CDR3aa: CASSIGGQGTSPLHF
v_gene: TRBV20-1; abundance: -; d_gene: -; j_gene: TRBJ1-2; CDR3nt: TGCAGTGCCGACTCGGGGAAGGGCTACACCTTC; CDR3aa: CSADSGKGYTF
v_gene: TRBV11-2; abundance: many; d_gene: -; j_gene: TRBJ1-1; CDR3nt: TGTGCCAGCAGCTTAGATTTTTTGGAACAGGAGCGAACTGAAGCTTTCTTT; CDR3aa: CASSLDFLEQERTEAFF
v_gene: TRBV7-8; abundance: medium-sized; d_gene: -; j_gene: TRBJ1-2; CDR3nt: TGTGCCAGCAGCTTAGGTTGGGTGGGAGAGGGCTACACCTTC; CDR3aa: CASSLGWVGEGYTF
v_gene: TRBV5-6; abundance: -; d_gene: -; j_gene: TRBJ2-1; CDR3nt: TGTGCCAGCAGTTTTAACGGGACATTTTCCTACAATGAGCAGTTCTTC; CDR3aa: CASSFNGTFSYNEQFF
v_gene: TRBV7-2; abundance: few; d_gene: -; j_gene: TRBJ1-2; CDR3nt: TGTGCCAGCAGCTTTGCGGGGAACGATATCTATGGCTACACCTTC; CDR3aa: CASSFAGNDIYGYTF
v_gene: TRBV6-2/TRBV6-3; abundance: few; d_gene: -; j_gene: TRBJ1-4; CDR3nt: TGTGCCAGCAGTTGGAGAGGAAATGAAAAACTGTTTTTT; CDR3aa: CASSWRGNEKLFF
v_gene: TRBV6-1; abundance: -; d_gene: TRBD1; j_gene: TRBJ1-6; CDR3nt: TGTGCCAGCAGTGTAGGATCGACAGGGAATAATTCACCCCTCCACTTT; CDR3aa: CASSVGSTGNNSPLHF
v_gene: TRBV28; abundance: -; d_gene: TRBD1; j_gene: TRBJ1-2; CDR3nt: TGTGCCAGCAGTGCCGGGACAGGGCTTATCTATGGCTACACCTTC; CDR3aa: CASSAGTGLIYGYTF
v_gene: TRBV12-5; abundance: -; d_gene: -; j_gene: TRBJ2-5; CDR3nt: TGTGCTAGTGGTTTGGGGGGCACTGTAGGTACCCAGTACTTC; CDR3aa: CASGLGGTVGTQYF
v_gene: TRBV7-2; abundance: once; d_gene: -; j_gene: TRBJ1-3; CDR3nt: TGTGCCAGCGCCTCTCCGCTGGGCAGGTCTGGAAACACCATATATTTT; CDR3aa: CASASPLGRSGNTIYF
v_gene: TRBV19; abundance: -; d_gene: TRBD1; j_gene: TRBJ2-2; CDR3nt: TGTGCCAGTAGTATTTCAGGGGGCGAGCTGTTTTTT; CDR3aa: CASSISGGELFF
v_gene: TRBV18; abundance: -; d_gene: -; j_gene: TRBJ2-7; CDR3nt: TGTGCCAGCTCACCACCGGGGCGGACCTACGAGCAGTACTTC; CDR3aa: CASSPPGRTYEQYF
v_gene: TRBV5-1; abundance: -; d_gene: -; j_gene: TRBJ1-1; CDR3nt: TGCGCCAGCAGCTTGGAACATGGCACTGAAGCTTTCTTT; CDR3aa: CASSLEHGTEAFF
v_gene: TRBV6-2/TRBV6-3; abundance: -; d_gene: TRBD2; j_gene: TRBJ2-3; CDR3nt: TGTGCCAGCAGTAGCGGGACTTCCACAGATACGCAGTATTTT; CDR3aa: CASSSGTSTDTQYF
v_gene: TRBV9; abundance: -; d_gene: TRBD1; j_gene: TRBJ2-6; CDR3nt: TGTGCCAGCAGCCTAACAGGGGGCGTCTCTGGGGCCAACGTCCTGACTTTC; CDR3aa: CASSLTGGVSGANVLTF
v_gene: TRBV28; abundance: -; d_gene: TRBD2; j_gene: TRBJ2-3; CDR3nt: TGTGCCACCGGGTCTGGGGCTAGCGGGGGGGGCTATTCTAGCACAGATACGCAGTATTTT; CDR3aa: CATGSGASGGGYSSTDTQYF
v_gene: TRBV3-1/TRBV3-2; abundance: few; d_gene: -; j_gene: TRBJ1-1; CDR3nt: TGTGCCAGCAGCCAAGGGGTAGGAGGAGCTTTCTTT; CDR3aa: CASSQGVGGAFF
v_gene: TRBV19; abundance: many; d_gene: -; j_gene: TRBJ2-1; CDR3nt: TGTGCCAGTAGTACCCCTCCCAATGAGCAGTTCTTC; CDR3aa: CASSTPPNEQFF
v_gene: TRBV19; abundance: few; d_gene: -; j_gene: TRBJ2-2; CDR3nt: TGTGCCAGTAGTATTGTCGGGACCGGGGAGCTGTTTTTT; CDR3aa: CASSIVGTGELFF
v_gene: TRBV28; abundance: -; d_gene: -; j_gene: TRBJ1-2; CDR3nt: TGTGCCAGCAGCCCCCAGGTGGGCGGGAGGGGGTTTTACTATGGCTACACCTTC; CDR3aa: CASSPQVGGRGFYYGYTF
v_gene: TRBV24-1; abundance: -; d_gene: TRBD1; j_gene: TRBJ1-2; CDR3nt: TGTGCCACCAGTGATGGGACAGACTATGGCTACACCTTC; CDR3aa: CATSDGTDYGYTF
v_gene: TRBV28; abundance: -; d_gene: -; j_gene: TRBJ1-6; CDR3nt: TGTGCCAGCACAAACCTTCTAGGTTCACCCCTCCACTTT; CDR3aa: CASTNLLGSPLHF
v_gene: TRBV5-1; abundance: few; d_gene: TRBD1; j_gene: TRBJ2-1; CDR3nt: TGCGCCAGCAGCTCTACAGGTGCGGGACAGGGGAGGAATGAGCAGTTCTTC; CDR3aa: CASSSTGAGQGRNEQFF
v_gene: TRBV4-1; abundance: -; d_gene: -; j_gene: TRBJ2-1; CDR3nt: TGCGCCAGCAGCCAACGAATATGGGGCGATGAGCAGTTCTTC; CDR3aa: CASSQRIWGDEQFF
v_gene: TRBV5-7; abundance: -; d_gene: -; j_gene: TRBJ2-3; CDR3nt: TGTGCCAGCAGCTTGTCTATAGTCACAGATACGCAGTATTTT; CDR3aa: CASSLSIVTDTQYF
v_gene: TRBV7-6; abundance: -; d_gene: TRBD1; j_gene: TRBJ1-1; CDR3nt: TGTGCCAGCAGCTACGACAGGGGATTGTGGAACACTGAAGCTTTCTTT; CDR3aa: CASSYDRGLWNTEAFF
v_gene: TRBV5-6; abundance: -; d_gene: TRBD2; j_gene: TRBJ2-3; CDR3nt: TGTGCCAGCAGCCCACTAGCGGGAAGCACAGATACGCAGTATTTT; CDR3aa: CASSPLAGSTDTQYF
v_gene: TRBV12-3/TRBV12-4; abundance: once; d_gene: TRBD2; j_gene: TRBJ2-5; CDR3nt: TGTGCCAGCAAGGCGGGGGGGCAAGAGACCCAGTACTTC; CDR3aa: CASKAGGQETQYF
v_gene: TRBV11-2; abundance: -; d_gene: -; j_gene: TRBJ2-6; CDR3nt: TGTGCCAGCAGTCAAACAGGGAAGGGGGCCAACGTCCTGACTTTC; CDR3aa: CASSQTGKGANVLTF
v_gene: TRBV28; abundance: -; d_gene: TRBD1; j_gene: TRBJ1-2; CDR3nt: TGTGCCAGCAGCGAGACAGGGACCTTGGGCTACACCTTC; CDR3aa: CASSETGTLGYTF
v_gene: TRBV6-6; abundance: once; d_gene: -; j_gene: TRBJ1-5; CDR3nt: TGTGCCAGCAGTTACTCGGCGGGAAGCAGCAATCAGCCCCAGCATTTT; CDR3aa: CASSYSAGSSNQPQHF
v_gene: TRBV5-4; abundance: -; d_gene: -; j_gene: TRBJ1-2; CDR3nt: TGTGCCAGCAGCTTTGGGGGGGCCTATGGCTACACCTTC; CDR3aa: CASSFGGAYGYTF
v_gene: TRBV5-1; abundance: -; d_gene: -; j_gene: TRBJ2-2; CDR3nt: TGCGCCAGCAGAAGAGATTTGGGCAACACCGGGGAGCTGTTTTTT; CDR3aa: CASRRDLGNTGELFF
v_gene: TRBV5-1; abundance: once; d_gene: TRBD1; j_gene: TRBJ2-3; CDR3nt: TGCGCCAGCAGCCCGGGGACAGGTGGGGTCGCAGATACGCAGTATTTT; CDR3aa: CASSPGTGGVADTQYF
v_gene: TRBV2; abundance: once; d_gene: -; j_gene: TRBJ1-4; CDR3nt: TGTGCCAGCAGTCGCGCTAACAGAGCAACTAATGAAAAACTGTTTTTT; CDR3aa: CASSRANRATNEKLFF
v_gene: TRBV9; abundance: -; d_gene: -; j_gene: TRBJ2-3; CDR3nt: TGTGCCAGCAGCGTACGCATGCGTTCAGATACGCAGTATTTT; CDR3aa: CASSVRMRSDTQYF
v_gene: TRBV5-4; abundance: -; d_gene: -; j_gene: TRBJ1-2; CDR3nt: TGTGCCAGCAGCTTGGGGGGAGATAACTATGGCTACACCTTC; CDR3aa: CASSLGGDNYGYTF
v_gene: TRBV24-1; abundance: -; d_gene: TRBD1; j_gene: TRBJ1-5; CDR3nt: TGTGCCACCAGTGATACACCACAGGGGGCTGGCAATCAGCCCCAGCATTTT; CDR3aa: CATSDTPQGAGNQPQHF
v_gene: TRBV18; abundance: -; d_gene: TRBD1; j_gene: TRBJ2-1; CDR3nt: TGTGCCAGCTCACCACAATCCACAGGGGGCTACAATGAGCAGTTCTTC; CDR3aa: CASSPQSTGGYNEQFF
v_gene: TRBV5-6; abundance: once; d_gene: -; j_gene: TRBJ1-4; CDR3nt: TGTGCCAGCAGCTTGGAGCCAGGGGCTAATGAAAAACTGTTTTTT; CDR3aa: CASSLEPGANEKLFF
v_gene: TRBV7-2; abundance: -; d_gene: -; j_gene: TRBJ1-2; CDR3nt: TGTGCCAGCAGCTCGGGACACTTGAACTATGGCTACACCTTC; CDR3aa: CASSSGHLNYGYTF
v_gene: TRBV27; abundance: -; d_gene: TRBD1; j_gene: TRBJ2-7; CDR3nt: TGTGCCAGCAGTTACAGGGGTGGGTCCTACGAGCAGTACTTC; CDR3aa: CASSYRGGSYEQYF
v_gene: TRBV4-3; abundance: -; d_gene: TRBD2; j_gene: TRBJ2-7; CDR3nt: TGCGCCAGCAGTTCCACTAGCGGGCCTCCCTACGAGCAGTACTTC; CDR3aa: CASSSTSGPPYEQYF
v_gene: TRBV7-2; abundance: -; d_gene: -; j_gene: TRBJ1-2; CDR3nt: TGTGCCAGCAGCTTATACGGGGAAAACTATGGCTACACCTTC; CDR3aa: CASSLYGENYGYTF
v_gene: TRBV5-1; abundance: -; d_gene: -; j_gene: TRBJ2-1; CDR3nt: TGCGCCAGCAGAACCAACGGGGAACCCTACAATGAGCAGTTCTTC; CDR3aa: CASRTNGEPYNEQFF
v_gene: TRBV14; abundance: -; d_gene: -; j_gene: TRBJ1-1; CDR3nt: TGTGCCAGCAGCCAAGTCCGTGTAGCATTAGGAAACACTGAAGCTTTCTTT; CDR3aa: CASSQVRVALGNTEAFF
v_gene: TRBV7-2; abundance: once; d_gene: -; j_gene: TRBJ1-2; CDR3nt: TGTGCCAGCAGCTTAGGGGTAGCGACCGGGTACTACACCTTC; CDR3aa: CASSLGVATGYYTF
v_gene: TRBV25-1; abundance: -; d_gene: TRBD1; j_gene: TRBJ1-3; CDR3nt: TGTGCCAGCAGTGCCTATACCGGGACAGGGGAAGGAAACACCATATATTTT; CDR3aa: CASSAYTGTGEGNTIYF
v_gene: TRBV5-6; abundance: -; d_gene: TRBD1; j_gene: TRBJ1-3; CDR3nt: TGTGCCAGCAGCTTGCCGACAGGGGGTGGAAACACCATATATTTT; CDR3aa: CASSLPTGGGNTIYF